Following are 23 T cell receptor beta chains from one sample sequenced in a study of T-cell reconstitution after alpha-beta-depleted transplantation in children. Unique molecular identifiers tagged the TCRbeta library. A single record per CDR3 protein comes from TCRdb applying MiXCR to the PCR reads. The table lists around 580,000 distinct CDR3 sequences, 25% to 30% of them singletons. Sequencing was performed on PBMCs, taken before TCRalphabeta/CD19-depleted stem cell transplant. Source of these receptors: a boy under three years old with Wiskott-Aldrich syndrome, due to receive a stem cell transplant.

This clonotype has more than one count but fewer than ten. The chain combines TRBV20-1 with TRBJ2-3, with 11 nucleotides matching TRBD2. The CDR3 is 14 amino acids. Germline loops: CDR1 DFQATT, CDR2 SNEGSKA (reference sequence). V was pared by 3 bases and J by 6 bases, with 5 bases of the junction left unmatched. The CDR3 nucleotides are TGCAGTGCTAGTGATAGCGGGAGGGCCGATACGCAGTATTTT. Translating gives CSASDSGRADTQYF.

The V gene is TRBV12-3 or TRBV12-4, the J gene TRBJ1-2; D remains ambiguous. With 7 bases removed from V and 8 bases from J, the gap between germline ends came to 20 bases. The length of the CDR3 is 14 residues. This CDR3 is CASTPGVFWKGYTF. The CDR3 nucleotides read TGTGCCAGCACCCCCGGGGTTTTCTGGAAAGGCTACACCTTC.

This sequence joins TRBV12-3 or TRBV12-4 and TRBJ2-2; no clear D gene. The CDR3 loop spans 12 amino acids. Trimming left V 7 bases short and J 5 bases short, with 8 bases between. The CDR3 DNA reads as TGTGCCAGCATGGCTCCTACCGGGGAGCTGTTTTTT. The encoded protein is CASMAPTGELFF.

The rearrangement uses TRBV28 and TRBJ2-1, with TRBD1 identical over 7 bases. With 6 bases clipped from V and 5 bases from J, the junction kept 10 bases outside the gene matches. The CDR3 consists of 15 residues. CDR1 and CDR2 from the germline V gene are MDHEN and SYDVKM. The CDR3 protein is CASRMGTVGHNEQFF. The CDR3 DNA follows: TGTGCCAGCAGAATGGGGACAGTCGGTCACAATGAGCAGTTCTTC.

This clonotype was seen more than once but under ten times. The chain joins TRBV20-1 to TRBJ2-3; possibly TRBD2 for D (6 bases). V was cut by 3 bases and J by 3 bases, with 13 bases left in between. The germline V gene has CDR1 DFQATT and CDR2 SNEGSKA (reference sequence). This CDR3 comprises 14 residues. The CDR3 reads CSASGGPGTDTQYF. The CDR3 DNA sequence: TGCAGTGCTAGCGGAGGGCCGGGGACAGATACGCAGTATTTT.

This chain uses TRBV5-1 with TRBJ2-1; 7 nucleotides agree with TRBD2. CDR3 length: 14 residues. Looked up from germline, CDR1 is SGHRS and CDR2 is YFSETQ. Trimming removed 4 bases from V and 8 bases from J; junction bases left unmatched: 9. CDR3 sequence (DNA): TGCGCCAGCAGCGGGCGGACTAGTCGGTATGAGCAGTTCTTC. Protein sequence: CASSGRTSRYEQFF. Variable domain in full (rest from reference TRBV5-1 and TRBJ2-1): KAGVTQTPRYLIKTRGQQVTLSCSPISGHRSVSWYQQTPGQGLQFLFEYFSETQRNKGNFPGRFSGRQFSNSRSEMNVSTLELGDSALYLCASSGRTSRYEQFFGPGTRLTVL.

The V gene is TRBV5-6, the J gene TRBJ2-3, with a weak D call TRBD1 (5 bases). The CDR3 consists of 15 residues. Trimming took 2 bases from V and 6 from J, leaving 16 bases between them. Per germline, CDR1 SGHDT and CDR2 YYEEEE. CDR3 coding DNA: TGTGCCAGCAGCTTCAGTCCAGGGTTGGGCGATACGCAGTATTTT. Protein sequence: CASSFSPGLGDTQYF.

This sequence joins TRBV20-1 and TRBJ1-3; D not resolved. Trimming cost V 3 bases and J 4 bases, with 10 bases left between them. Germline values: CDR1 DFQATT, CDR2 SNEGSKA (reference sequence). This CDR3 contains 13 residues. CDR3 DNA: TGCAGTGCTAGGCTACCCCCGGGAAACACCATATATTTT. This codes for CSARLPPGNTIYF.

The rearrangement joins TRBV21-1 to TRBJ1-1; TRBD1 reflects the table's D call only, with no check against the DNA. TRBV21-1 is tagged as a pseudogene. The CDR3 contains 12 residues. The CDR3 sequence is CASATGVTEAFF. Written as DNA, the CDR3 is TGTGCCAGCGCGACAGGGGTCACTGAAGCTTTCTTT.

This clonotype turned up a few times. The chain has TRBV5-1 and TRBJ2-7; D remains ambiguous. Deletions cut 1 base from V and 2 bases from J, with 7 bases between. Germline values: CDR1 SGHRS, CDR2 YFSETQ. The CDR3 runs to 13 residues. The CDR3 is CASSLLMTYEQYF. CDR3 sequence (DNA): TGCGCCAGCAGCTTGCTAATGACCTACGAGCAGTACTTC.

This chain uses TRBV10-3 with TRBJ2-1; 9 bases line up with TRBD2. J was trimmed by 9 bases and V by 8 bases; bases with no gene match: 5. CDR3 length equals 12 residues. Germline-derived CDR1 and CDR2 are ENHRY and SYGVKD. CDR3 sequence: CAIVTAGGEQFF. The CDR3 DNA follows: TGTGCCATCGTAACAGCGGGAGGTGAGCAGTTCTTC.

This clonotype appeared a few times. The chain uses TRBV7-2 and TRBJ1-6; 8 bases match TRBD1. CDR1 is SGHTA, CDR2 FQGNSA, per germline. J was trimmed by 6 bases and V by 2 bases; bases with no gene match: 9. The CDR3 totals 17 residues. The CDR3 DNA reads TGTGCCAGCAGCTTATACCCAGGGGGCCGAATTAATTCACCCCTCCACTTT. Translating gives CASSLYPGGRINSPLHF.

This clonotype appeared many times. One end of the junction is discordant with germline, which a read error may explain. The chain carries TRBV12-3 or TRBV12-4 and TRBJ1-3; D remains unclear. The CDR3 has 12 residues. Written as DNA, the CDR3 is TGCGCCAGCAGCTTACGTGGAAACACCATATATTTT. The encoded protein is CASSLRGNTIYF.

This clonotype was recorded a few times. The rearrangement uses TRBV5-1 and TRBJ2-4; D possibly corresponds to TRBD2 (6 bases). The CDR3 runs 17 residues. Looked up from germline, CDR1 is SGHRS and CDR2 is YFSETQ. The germline V and J ends were trimmed by 3 bases and 1 base, with 17 bases remaining between them. This chain's CDR3 is CASSSVEGLVAKNIQYF. Here the CDR3 DNA reads TGCGCCAGCAGCTCCGTGGAGGGTTTGGTTGCCAAAAACATTCAGTACTTC.

The rearrangement joins TRBV2 to TRBJ2-2; 9 nucleotides line up with TRBD2. V was clipped by 7 bases and J by 4 bases; unmatched bases: 19. Germline CDR1 reads SNHLY; CDR2 reads FYNNEI. The CDR3 runs to 19 residues. The DNA of the CDR3 is TGTGCCAGCACCTGGGAGTCGGGGCTAGCGGGATTACGCACCGGGGAGCTGTTTTTT. Protein: CASTWESGLAGLRTGELFF. Supplemented by reference TRBV2 and TRBJ2-2, the full variable domain reads EPEVTQTPSHQVTQMGQEVILRCVPISNHLYFYWYRQILGQKVEFLVSFYNNEISEKSEIFDDQFSVERPDGSNFTLKIRSTKLEDSAMYFCASTWESGLAGLRTGELFFGEGSRLTVL.

This clonotype was seen more than once but under ten times. The rearrangement uses TRBV27 and TRBJ2-4; D unclear. The V end was cut by 4 bases, the J end by 0 bases, with 7 bases between. Germline-derived CDR1 and CDR2 are MNHEY and SMNVEV (reference sequence). The CDR3 has 14 amino acids. CDR3 in DNA: TGTGCCAGCAGTTCCACCCTAGCCAAAAACATTCAGTACTTC. This encodes CASSSTLAKNIQYF.

The V call is TRBV5-1, the J call TRBJ2-2; TRBD1 might be the D (6 bases). The V and J ends lost 4 bases and 2 bases respectively, with 9 bases between them. This CDR3 contains 14 residues. Germline CDR1 SGHRS, CDR2 YFSETQ. CDR3 bases: TGCGCCAGCAGCCGGACAGACAACACCGGGGAGCTGTTTTTT. This sequence encodes CASSRTDNTGELFF.

This chain joins TRBV6-1 and TRBJ2-2; perhaps TRBD2 as D (5 bases). The V gene's germline CDR1 is MNHNS and CDR2 SASEGT. V lost 8 bases and J lost 4, with 11 bases in between. This CDR3 contains 13 residues. As DNA, the CDR3 is TGTGCCAGCGGAAGGGCGGGCACCGGGGAGCTGTTTTTT. It yields the protein CASGRAGTGELFF.

V and J are TRBV24-1 and TRBJ2-1; 11 positions agree with TRBD2. Germline assignment: CDR1 KGHDR and CDR2 SFDVKD. J gave up 9 bases and V 4 bases, and 16 bases lay outside the gene matches. The CDR3 consists of 18 residues. CDR3 amino acids: CATSDPKLAGAVGGEQFF. The CDR3 nucleotides read TGTGCCACCAGTGACCCTAAACTAGCGGGAGCCGTTGGAGGTGAGCAGTTCTTC.

The rearrangement joins TRBV6-2 or TRBV6-3 to TRBJ2-7, with 7 bases aligning to TRBD2. Germline CDR1 reads MNHEY; CDR2 reads SVGEGT. The V and J ends lost 4 bases and 5 bases, in that order; junction bases with no gene match: 11. The CDR3 covers 15 residues. The CDR3 loop is CASSSGLPGTNEQYF. The CDR3 DNA sequence: TGTGCCAGCAGTTCGGGACTACCGGGAACGAACGAGCAGTACTTC.

This clonotype came up a few times. This chain connects TRBV19 to TRBJ2-1, with D maybe TRBD2 (6 bases). CDR3 size: 16 residues. In germline, CDR1 is LNHDA, CDR2 SQIVND (reference sequence). The V gene lost 6 bases and the J gene lost 0 bases, with 15 bases spanning the gap. Here the CDR3 DNA reads TGTGCCAGTAGGTTCGCTAGCGCAAGCTCCTACAATGAGCAGTTCTTC. Its protein is CASRFASASSYNEQFF.

This rearrangement joins TRBV10-3 to TRBJ2-1, with TRBD2 identical over 12 bases. The CDR3 extends over 15 amino acids. V shed 4 bases, J shed 7 bases, and the junction held 5 bases outside the gene matches. In germline, CDR1 is ENHRY, CDR2 SYGVKD. The CDR3 coding sequence is TGTGCCATCAGTGGACTAGCGGGGGTCCCGAATGAGCAGTTCTTC. This sequence encodes CAISGLAGVPNEQFF.

This clonotype was seen only a few times. The chain recombines TRBV10-3 with TRBJ2-6; 7 bases match TRBD2. The length of the CDR3 is 16 residues. J gave up 2 bases and V 0 bases, and 1 base lay outside the gene matches. The germline V gene has CDR1 ENHRY and CDR2 SYGVKD. CDR3 coding DNA: TGTGCCATCAGTGAGTCGGGAGGGGCTGGGGCCAACGTCCTGACTTTC. Translating it yields CAISESGGAGANVLTF.